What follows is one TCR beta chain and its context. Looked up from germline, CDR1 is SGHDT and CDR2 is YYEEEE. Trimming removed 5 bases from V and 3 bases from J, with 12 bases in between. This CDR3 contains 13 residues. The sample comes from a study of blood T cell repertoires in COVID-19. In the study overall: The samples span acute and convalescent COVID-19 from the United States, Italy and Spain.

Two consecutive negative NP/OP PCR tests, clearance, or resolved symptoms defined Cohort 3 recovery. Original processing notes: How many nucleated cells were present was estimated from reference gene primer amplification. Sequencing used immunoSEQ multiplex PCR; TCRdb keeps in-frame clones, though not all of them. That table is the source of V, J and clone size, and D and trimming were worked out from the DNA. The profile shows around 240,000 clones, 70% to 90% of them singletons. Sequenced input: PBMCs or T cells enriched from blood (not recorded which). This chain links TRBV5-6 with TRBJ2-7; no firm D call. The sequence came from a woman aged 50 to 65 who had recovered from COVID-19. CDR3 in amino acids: CASSQMVSYEQYF. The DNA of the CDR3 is TGTGCCAGCAGTCAGATGGTCAGCTACGAGCAGTACTTC.